The 9 T cell receptor beta chains below all came from one sample that was sequenced in a study of regulatory T cells in long-lasting Graves disease. Library construction for TCR beta used iRepertoire HTBI primers and Arm-PCR of CDR3 regions. TCRdb ran MiXCR on the multiplex PCR reads and lists one entry per CDR3 protein. The sample lists 400,000 to 500,000 distinct CDR3 sequences; about 15% were seen once. As to time point: newly diagnosed GD, antithyroid drugs for less than 3 months. From RNA extracted from PBMCs, the TCR library was made. These data were also filed under a second study, of T cells in Graves' hyperthyroidism and ophthalmopathy.

The material sequenced was peripheral blood mononuclear cells (PBMCs), taken at new diagnosis, from a patient treated with antithyroid drugs. The receptors shown here come from a woman between 18 and 29 years old with Graves disease.

This clonotype came up once. The chain links TRBV29-1 to TRBJ2-7, with TRBD1 identical over 11 bases. Germline CDR1 SQVTM, CDR2 ANQGSEA. The CDR3 has 12 amino acids. V lost 6 bases and J lost 11; bases outside the gene matches: 9. CDR3 residues: CSVLDRGPGEYF. The CDR3 DNA sequence: TGCAGCGTCCTGGACAGGGGGCCGGGGGAGTACTTC.

This clonotype was detected ten times or more. V and J are TRBV6-9 and TRBJ2-1; D is unresolved. The ends were cut back, 3 bases at V and 0 bases at J, with 9 bases in the middle. Per germline, CDR1 MNHGY and CDR2 SVAAGI. The CDR3 sequence is 15 residues long. The CDR3 nucleotides are TGTGCCAGCAGTTACTACGAGAGCTCCTACAATGAGCAGTTCTTC. This encodes CASSYYESSYNEQFF.

This clonotype has ten or more counts. V gene TRBV4-1 combines with J gene TRBJ2-1; D is unresolved. Germline V lookup: CDR1 MGHRA, CDR2 YSYEKL. The CDR3 is 14 amino acids. Between the trimmed V and J ends, which lost 1 base and 3 bases, there was a span of 7 bases. The CDR3 protein is CASSQGGYYNEQFF. The CDR3 DNA follows: TGCGCCAGCAGCCAAGGTGGCTACTACAATGAGCAGTTCTTC.

This clonotype was counted only a few times. The chain has TRBV6-4 and TRBJ1-6, with no clear D. CDR1 and CDR2 (germline): MRHNA, SNTAGT. CDR3 length: 15 residues. Deletions cut 6 bases from V and 7 bases from J, with 16 bases between. The CDR3 coding sequence is TGTGCCAGCAGACGAACCTTGACGGGAAATTCACCCCTCCACTTT. Protein sequence: CASRRTLTGNSPLHF.

Many counts were recorded for this clonotype. The V gene is TRBV14, the J gene TRBJ1-3; possible D gene TRBD1, 5 bases. Trimming cost V 0 bases and J 2 bases, with 8 bases left between them. Looked up from germline, CDR1 is SGHDN and CDR2 is FVKESK. The CDR3 spans 15 residues. The CDR3 region is CASSQDVGPGNTIYF. In nucleotides, the CDR3 is TGTGCCAGCAGCCAAGATGTGGGACCTGGAAACACCATATATTTT.

This clonotype was counted between two and nine times. This sequence joins TRBV12-3 or TRBV12-4 and TRBJ2-2, with 7 nucleotides matching TRBD1. The CDR3 length is 16 residues. The J segment lost 6 bases and the V segment lost 7 bases, leaving 14 bases of the junction unmatched. The CDR3 region has the DNA TGTGCCAGCAACCCAAGACAGGGCCCCGTCCCCGGGGAGCTGTTTTTT. Translated, it gives CASNPRQGPVPGELFF.

The chain combines TRBV20-1 with TRBJ1-6; D is possibly TRBD1 (5 bases). V was clipped by 3 bases and J by 9 bases, with 18 bases between them. The CDR3 covers 15 residues. Germline V gives CDR1 DFQATT, CDR2 SNEGSKA (reference sequence). CDR3 residues: CSASSLQRQGSPLHF. The DNA of the CDR3 is TGCAGTGCTAGTTCCCTGCAGCGGCAGGGTTCACCCCTCCACTTT.

This clonotype was seen only a few times. The V gene is TRBV20-1, the J gene TRBJ2-1; 15 bases line up with TRBD2. The junction had 2 bases not matched to a gene; V was cut back by 5 bases and J by 6 bases. Germline loops: CDR1 DFQATT, CDR2 SNEGSKA (reference sequence). The length of the CDR3 is 14 residues. The CDR3 nucleotides are TGCAGTGCTGGACTAGCGGGAGGGGGCAATGAGCAGTTCTTC. Translation: CSAGLAGGGNEQFF.

The chain couples TRBV19 to TRBJ2-6; TRBD1 agrees at 7 bases. Germline V gives CDR1 LNHDA, CDR2 SQIVND (reference sequence). This CDR3 is built from 16 residues. V lost 7 bases to trimming and J lost 2 bases; unmatched junction nucleotides: 8. The CDR3 is CASTSTGIAGANVLTF. The CDR3 DNA sequence: TGTGCCAGTACCTCGACAGGGATTGCTGGGGCCAACGTCCTGACTTTC.